These T cell receptor beta chains were read from a single sample in a study of blood T cell repertoires in COVID-19. Measured with immunoSEQ multiplex PCR; TCRdb has only the in-frame clones, and not every one. This table has about 20,000 clones, roughly 93% appearing once. The sample was peripheral blood. These receptors were obtained from a woman between 45 and 60 years old with active COVID-19. Both conserved end residues are part of each CDR3. A D gene is named only where the DNA matches it firmly. A clone size is listed for some rows: how often the clone was seen (once, few, many), or a class if it is expanded.

>TRBJ2-1|-|TRBV6-6|TRBD1
CASSYLTGGSYNEQFF
TGTGCCAGCAGTTACCTGACAGGGGGGTCCTACAATGAGCAGTTCTTC
>TRBJ1-5|-|TRBV28|TRBD1
CASSTGQGGLNQPQHF
TGTGCCAGCAGTACCGGACAGGGTGGCCTCAATCAGCCCCAGCATTTT
>TRBJ1-3|-|TRBV19|TRBD1
CASSMGRDRGGGNTIYF
TGTGCCAGTAGTATGGGTCGAGACAGGGGAGGAGGAAACACCATATATTTT
>TRBJ2-1|-|TRBV7-8|TRBD2
CASSSLLAGEMNEQFF
TGTGCCAGCAGCTCCCTACTAGCGGGAGAGATGAATGAGCAGTTCTTC
>TRBJ2-7|few|TRBV19|TRBD1
CATKTGELYEQYF
TGTGCCACCAAGACAGGGGAACTCTACGAGCAGTACTTC
>TRBJ1-2|-|TRBV4-1|TRBD1
CASSQQGDLYGYTF
TGCGCCAGCAGCCAACAGGGGGATCTCTATGGCTACACCTTC
>TRBJ1-2|-|TRBV5-1|-
CASSLNSQGRYGYTF
TGCGCCAGCAGCCTAAACTCGCAGGGGCGGTATGGCTACACCTTC
>TRBJ2-6|-|TRBV13|-
CASSPGTPRDSGANVLTF
TGTGCCAGCAGCCCCGGGACACCGAGAGACTCTGGGGCCAACGTCCTGACTTTC
>TRBJ2-5|-|TRBV27|TRBD1
CASSFTGGPQETQYF
TGTGCCAGCAGTTTCACAGGGGGTCCCCAAGAGACCCAGTACTTC
>TRBJ2-3|-|TRBV3-1/TRBV3-2|-
CASSQDRRRAGTDTQYF
TGTGCCAGCAGCCAAGACCGGCGGAGGGCCGGCACAGATACGCAGTATTTT
>TRBJ1-3|-|TRBV6-6|TRBD1
CASMAPGQIGNTIYF
TGTGCCAGCATGGCCCCGGGACAGATTGGAAACACCATATATTTT
>TRBJ2-7|-|TRBV12-1|-
CASVSKGPDRTHEQYF
TGTGCCAGCGTCTCAAAGGGGCCAGACAGGACCCACGAGCAGTACTTC
>TRBJ2-6|-|TRBV28|-
CASSLRGPGANVLTF
TGTGCCAGCAGTTTACGGGGTCCTGGGGCCAACGTCCTGACTTTC
>TRBJ2-1|-|TRBV2|-
CAGKPGHAYNEQFF
TGTGCCGGCAAGCCGGGACATGCCTACAATGAGCAGTTCTTC
>TRBJ2-1|-|TRBV21-1|-
CASSKGDNRNGSYNEQFF
TGTGCCAGCAGCAAAGGCGATAATCGGAACGGGAGCTACAATGAGCAGTTCTTC
>TRBJ2-7|-|TRBV5-4|TRBD2
CASSSSSGRTHEQYF
TGTGCCAGCAGCTCCTCTAGCGGGAGAACCCACGAGCAGTACTTC
>TRBJ2-7|-|TRBV30|TRBD2
CAWERGFSYEQYF
TGTGCCTGGGAGCGGGGGTTCTCCTACGAGCAGTACTTC
>TRBJ1-5|-|TRBV28|-
CASSFSGSDNQPQHF
TGTGCCAGCAGTTTTTCGGGGTCAGATAATCAGCCCCAGCATTTT
>TRBJ2-1|-|TRBV10-2|-
CASSNEREQFF
TGCGCCAGCAGTAATGAGCGGGAGCAGTTCTTC
>TRBJ2-1|-|TRBV5-1|-
CASSLSRLSNEQFF
TGCGCCAGCAGCTTGTCTCGGTTGTCGAATGAGCAGTTCTTC
>TRBJ2-7|-|TRBV18|TRBD2
CASSPPVRLAGDNEQYF
TGTGCCAGCTCACCACCGGTCCGTCTAGCGGGAGACAACGAGCAGTACTTC
>TRBJ2-7|-|TRBV30|TRBD2
CAGGWAGVAYEQYF
TGTGCCGGAGGGTGGGCGGGAGTAGCCTACGAGCAGTACTTC
>TRBJ1-1|once|TRBV28|-
CASTSYTEAFF
TGTGCCAGCACCTCCTACACTGAAGCTTTCTTT
>TRBJ1-1|-|TRBV7-8|-
CASSPGSMNTEAFF
TGTGCCAGCAGCCCCGGGTCCATGAACACTGAAGCTTTCTTT
>TRBJ1-2|-|TRBV20-1|-
CSANRQNGYTF
TGCAGTGCCAACCGACAGAATGGCTACACCTTC
>TRBJ2-3|once|TRBV28|-
CASSFIESTDTQYF
TGTGCCAGCAGTTTTATAGAGAGCACAGATACGCAGTATTTT
>TRBJ1-2|-|TRBV4-1|-
CASSQEIGAGYGYTF
TGCGCCAGCAGCCAAGAGATAGGGGCTGGGTATGGCTACACCTTC
>TRBJ2-4|-|TRBV2|-
CASSEQGTMNIQYF
TGTGCCAGCAGTGAACAGGGAACCATGAACATTCAGTACTTC
>TRBJ1-1|-|TRBV3-1/TRBV3-2|TRBD1
CASSQDPGQGLNTEAFF
TGTGCCAGCAGCCAAGATCCAGGACAGGGGCTGAACACTGAAGCTTTCTTT
>TRBJ2-7|few|TRBV5-1|TRBD2
CASSSLFAGDYEQYF
TGCGCCAGCAGCTCCCTTTTCGCGGGAGACTACGAGCAGTACTTC
>TRBJ2-7|-|TRBV18|-
CASSRMQVPQVEQYF
TGTGCCAGCTCACGGATGCAGGTCCCACAAGTGGAGCAGTACTTC
>TRBJ1-1|-|TRBV5-3|TRBD1
CARSQDRGRTEAFF
TGTGCCAGAAGCCAGGACAGGGGGCGAACTGAAGCTTTCTTT
>TRBJ1-1|-|TRBV2|-
CASSERGGVTEAFF
TGTGCCAGCAGTGAGCGGGGAGGGGTCACTGAAGCTTTCTTT
>TRBJ1-2|-|TRBV15|TRBD1
CATSREQGTVAYGYTF
TGTGCCACCAGCAGAGAGCAAGGGACAGTTGCCTATGGCTACACCTTC
>TRBJ1-1|-|TRBV4-2|-
CASSQGGSTEAFF
TGTGCCAGCAGCCAGGGGGGGAGCACTGAAGCTTTCTTT
>TRBJ2-7|-|TRBV19|-
CASSPGGLSYEQYF
TGTGCCAGTAGTCCTGGCGGCCTCTCCTACGAGCAGTACTTC
>TRBJ2-7|-|TRBV5-5|TRBD2
CASSLALGLAGGEQYF
TGTGCCAGCAGCTTGGCGTTGGGACTAGCGGGAGGTGAGCAGTACTTC
>TRBJ2-3|-|TRBV5-4|-
CASSLGGHQADTQYF
TGTGCCAGCAGCTTGGGGGGACACCAAGCGGATACGCAGTATTTT
>TRBJ1-5|-|TRBV20-1|TRBD1
CSASEGAGRNQPQHF
TGCAGTGCTAGTGAGGGGGCCGGTAGAAATCAGCCCCAGCATTTT
>TRBJ1-4|-|TRBV5-1|TRBD1
CASSFGQGGGTNEKLFF
TGCGCCAGCAGCTTCGGACAGGGAGGGGGAACTAATGAAAAACTGTTTTTT
>TRBJ1-2|once|TRBV6-1|-
CASSERAGSYYGYTF
TGTGCCAGCAGTGAAAGAGCAGGATCCTACTATGGCTACACCTTC
>TRBJ1-1|-|TRBV6-6|TRBD1
CASSYGTGARAFF
TGTGCCAGCAGTTACGGGACAGGGGCTCGAGCTTTCTTT
>TRBJ2-2|-|TRBV7-3|-
CASSEAAGELFF
TGTGCCAGCAGCGAGGCGGCCGGGGAGCTGTTTTTT
>TRBJ2-6|-|TRBV6-1|-
CASSEAKGSMTMAGANVLTF
TGTGCCAGCAGTGAAGCGAAGGGGTCAATGACCATGGCTGGGGCCAACGTCCTGACTTTC
>TRBJ1-3|-|TRBV5-1|-
CASTEGGTGNTIYF
TGCGCCAGCACCGAGGGAGGGACTGGAAACACCATATATTTT
>TRBJ2-1|-|TRBV19|TRBD2
CASSPGLAGVGNNEQFF
TGTGCCAGTAGTCCGGGACTAGCGGGAGTAGGGAACAATGAGCAGTTCTTC
>TRBJ2-1|-|TRBV11-3|TRBD2
CASSLAGGNEQFF
TGTGCCAGCAGCTTAGCGGGAGGGAATGAGCAGTTCTTC
>TRBJ2-1|-|TRBV5-4|TRBD2
CASSLGASGRAEQFF
TGTGCCAGCAGCTTGGGTGCTAGCGGGAGGGCTGAGCAGTTCTTC
>TRBJ1-6|-|TRBV9|-
CASSPNSPLHF
TGTGCCAGCAGCCCGAATTCACCCCTCCACTTT
>TRBJ2-3|-|TRBV5-1|TRBD1
CASSGRDRGDTQYF
TGCGCCAGCAGCGGACGGGACAGGGGCGATACGCAGTATTTT
>TRBJ1-2|-|TRBV6-2/TRBV6-3|-
CASSYGGGGYTF
TGTGCCAGCAGTTACGGGGGGGGCGGCTACACCTTC